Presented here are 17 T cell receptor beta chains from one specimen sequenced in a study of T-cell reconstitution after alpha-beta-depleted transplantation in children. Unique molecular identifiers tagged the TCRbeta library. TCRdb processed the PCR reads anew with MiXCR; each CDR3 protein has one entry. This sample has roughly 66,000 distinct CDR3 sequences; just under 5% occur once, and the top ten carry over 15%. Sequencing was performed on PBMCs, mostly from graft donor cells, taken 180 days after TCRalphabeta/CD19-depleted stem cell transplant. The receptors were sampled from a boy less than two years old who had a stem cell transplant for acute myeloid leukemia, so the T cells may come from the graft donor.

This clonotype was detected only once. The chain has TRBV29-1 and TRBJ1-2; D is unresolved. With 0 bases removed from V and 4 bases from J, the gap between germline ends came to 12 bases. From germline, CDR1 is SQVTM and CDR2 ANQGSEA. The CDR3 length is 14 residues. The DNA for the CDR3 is TGCAGCGTTGAAGATGCCCTGGGATCCTATGGCTACACCTTC. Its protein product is CSVEDALGSYGYTF.

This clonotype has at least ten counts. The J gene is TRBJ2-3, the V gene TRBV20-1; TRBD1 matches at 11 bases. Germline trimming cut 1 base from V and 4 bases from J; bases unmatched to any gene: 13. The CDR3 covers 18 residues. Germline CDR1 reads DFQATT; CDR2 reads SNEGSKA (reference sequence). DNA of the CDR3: TGCAGTGCTAGAGGGGGGGCCGGGACAGGGGGGTTGGCAGATACGCAGTATTTT. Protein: CSARGGAGTGGLADTQYF.

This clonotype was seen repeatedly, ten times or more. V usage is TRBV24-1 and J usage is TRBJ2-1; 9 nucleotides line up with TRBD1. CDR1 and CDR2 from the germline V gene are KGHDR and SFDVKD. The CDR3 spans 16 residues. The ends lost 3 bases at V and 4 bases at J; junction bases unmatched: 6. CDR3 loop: CATSDADRGTYNEQFF. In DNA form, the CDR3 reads TGTGCCACCAGTGATGCGGACAGGGGTACTTACAATGAGCAGTTCTTC.

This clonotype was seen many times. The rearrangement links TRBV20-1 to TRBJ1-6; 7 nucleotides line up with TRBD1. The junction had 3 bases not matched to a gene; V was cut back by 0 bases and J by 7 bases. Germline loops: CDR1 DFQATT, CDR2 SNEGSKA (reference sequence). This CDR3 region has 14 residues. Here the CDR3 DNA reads TGCAGTGCTAGAGAGGGGACAGTCAATTCACCCCTCCACTTT. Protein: CSAREGTVNSPLHF.

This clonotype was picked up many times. Here the CDR3 DNA reads TGTGCCAGCAGGACAGCGAACACCGGGGAGCTGTTTTTT. Protein product: CASRTANTGELFF. The rearrangement links TRBV12-3 or TRBV12-4 to TRBJ2-2, with D possibly being TRBD1 (5 bases). V was shortened by 6 bases and J by 0 bases, with 5 bases between the two germline ends. The CDR3 runs 13 residues.

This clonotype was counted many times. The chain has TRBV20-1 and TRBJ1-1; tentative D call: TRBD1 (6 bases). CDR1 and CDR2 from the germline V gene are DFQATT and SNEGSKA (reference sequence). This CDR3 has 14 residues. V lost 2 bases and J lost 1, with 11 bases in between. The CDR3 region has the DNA TGCAGTGCTAGACCCACAGGGTGGAACACTGAAGCTTTCTTT. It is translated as CSARPTGWNTEAFF.

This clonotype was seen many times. The CDR3 reads CASSLGTKDTQYF. CDR3 coding DNA: TGTGCCAGCAGCCTCGGGACTAAGGATACGCAGTATTTT. The V call is TRBV7-9, the J call TRBJ2-3, with TRBD2 matching 7 bases. V was pared by 5 bases and J by 6 bases, with 5 bases of the junction left unmatched. The CDR3 is 13 residues long. The germline V gene has CDR1 SEHNR and CDR2 FQNEAQ (reference sequence). Full variable domain (remainder filled in from reference TRBV7-9 and TRBJ2-3): DTGVSQNPRHKITKRGQNVTFRCDPISEHNRLYWYRQTLGQGPEFLTYFQNEAQLEKSRLLSDRFSAERPKGSFSTLEIQRTEQGDSAMYLCASSLGTKDTQYFGPGTRLTVL.

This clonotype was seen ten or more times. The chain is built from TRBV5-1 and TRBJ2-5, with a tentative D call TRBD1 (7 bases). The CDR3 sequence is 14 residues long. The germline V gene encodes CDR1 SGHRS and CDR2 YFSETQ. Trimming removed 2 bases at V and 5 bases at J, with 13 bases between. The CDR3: CASSFQGGRETQYF. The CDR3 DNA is TGCGCCAGCAGCTTTCAGGGGGGTCGGGAGACCCAGTACTTC.

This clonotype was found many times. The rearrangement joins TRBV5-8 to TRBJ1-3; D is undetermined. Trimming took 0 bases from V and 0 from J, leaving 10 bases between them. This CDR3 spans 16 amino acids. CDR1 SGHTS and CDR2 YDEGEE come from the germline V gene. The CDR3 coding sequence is TGTGCCAGCAGCTTGGGAGAGCCCAACTCTGGAAACACCATATATTTT. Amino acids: CASSLGEPNSGNTIYF.

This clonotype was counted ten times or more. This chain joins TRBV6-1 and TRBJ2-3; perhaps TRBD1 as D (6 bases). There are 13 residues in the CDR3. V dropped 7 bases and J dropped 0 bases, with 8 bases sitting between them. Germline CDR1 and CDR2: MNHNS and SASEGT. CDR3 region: CASNRASTDTQYF. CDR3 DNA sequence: TGTGCCAGCAACAGGGCGAGCACAGATACGCAGTATTTT.

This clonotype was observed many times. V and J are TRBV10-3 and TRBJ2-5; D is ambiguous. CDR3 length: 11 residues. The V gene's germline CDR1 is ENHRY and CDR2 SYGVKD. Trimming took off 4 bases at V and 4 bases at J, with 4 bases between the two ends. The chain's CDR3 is CAISGGETQYF. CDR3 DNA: TGTGCCATCAGTGGAGGAGAGACCCAGTACTTC.

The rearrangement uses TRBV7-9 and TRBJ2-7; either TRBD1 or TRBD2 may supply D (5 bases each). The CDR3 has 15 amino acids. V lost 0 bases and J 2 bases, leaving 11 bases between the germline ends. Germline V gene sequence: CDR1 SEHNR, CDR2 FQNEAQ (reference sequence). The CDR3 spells CASSLAVGPTYEQYF. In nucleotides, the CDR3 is TGTGCCAGCAGCTTAGCGGTGGGACCGACCTACGAGCAGTACTTC.

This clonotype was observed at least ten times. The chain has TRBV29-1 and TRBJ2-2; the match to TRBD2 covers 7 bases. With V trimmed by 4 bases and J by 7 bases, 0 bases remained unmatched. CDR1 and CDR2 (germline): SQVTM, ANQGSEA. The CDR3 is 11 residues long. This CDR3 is CSVGEGGELFF. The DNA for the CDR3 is TGCAGCGTTGGGGAGGGCGGGGAGCTGTTTTTT.

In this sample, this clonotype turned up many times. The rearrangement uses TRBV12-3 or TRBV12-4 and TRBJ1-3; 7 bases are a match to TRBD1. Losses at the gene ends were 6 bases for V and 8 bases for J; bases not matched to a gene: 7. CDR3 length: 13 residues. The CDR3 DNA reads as TGTGCCAGCAGCAACCACAGGGGATACACCATATATTTT. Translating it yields CASSNHRGYTIYF.

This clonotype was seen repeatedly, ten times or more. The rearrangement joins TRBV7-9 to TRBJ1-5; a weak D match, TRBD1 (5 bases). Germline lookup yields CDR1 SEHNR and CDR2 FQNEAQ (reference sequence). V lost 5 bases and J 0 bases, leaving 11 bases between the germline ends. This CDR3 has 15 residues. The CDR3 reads CASSVGANSNQPQHF. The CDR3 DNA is TGTGCCAGCAGCGTTGGGGCGAATAGCAATCAGCCCCAGCATTTT.

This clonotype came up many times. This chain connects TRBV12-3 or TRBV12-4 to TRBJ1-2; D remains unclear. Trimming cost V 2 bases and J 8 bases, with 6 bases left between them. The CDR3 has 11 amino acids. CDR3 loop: CASSLFGGYTF. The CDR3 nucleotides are TGTGCCAGCAGTTTATTCGGAGGCTACACCTTC.

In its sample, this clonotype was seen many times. Here the CDR3 DNA reads TGTGCCAGCAGCGCGGGGGACAGGGCTTACGAGCAGTACTTC. Translated: CASSAGDRAYEQYF. The chain is built from TRBV9 and TRBJ2-7; 9 nucleotides agree with TRBD1. The germline CDR1 and CDR2 sequences are SGDLS and YYNGEE. This CDR3 is 14 amino acids long. V lost 3 bases to trimming and J lost 4 bases; unmatched junction nucleotides: 5. Full variable domain (rest looked up from reference TRBV9 and TRBJ2-7): DSGVTQTPKHLITATGQRVTLRCSPRSGDLSVYWYQQSLDQGLQFLIQYYNGEERAKGNILERFSAQQFPDLHSELNLSSLELGDSALYFCASSAGDRAYEQYFGPGTRLTVT.